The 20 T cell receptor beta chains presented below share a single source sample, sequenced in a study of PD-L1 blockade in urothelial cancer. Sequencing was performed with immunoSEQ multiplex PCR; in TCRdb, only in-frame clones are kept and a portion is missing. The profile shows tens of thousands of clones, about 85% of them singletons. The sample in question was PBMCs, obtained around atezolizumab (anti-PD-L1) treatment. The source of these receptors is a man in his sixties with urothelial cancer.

Written as DNA, the CDR3 is TGTGCCAGCTCACAGGACAGGGGTAACACCGGGGAGCTGTTTTTT. This translates into CASSQDRGNTGELFF. This chain joins TRBV18 and TRBJ2-2; 9 nucleotides line up with TRBD1. Germline CDR1 and CDR2: KGHSH and LQKENI. This CDR3 spans 15 amino acids. V lost 4 bases to trimming and J lost 2 bases; unmatched junction nucleotides: 2.

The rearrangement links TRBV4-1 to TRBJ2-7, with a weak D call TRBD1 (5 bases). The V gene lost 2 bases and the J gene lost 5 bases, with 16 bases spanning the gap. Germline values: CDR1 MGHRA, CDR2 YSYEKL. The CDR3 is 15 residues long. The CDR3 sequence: CASSQTYRIWNEQYF. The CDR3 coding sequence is TGCGCCAGCAGCCAAACCTACAGGATCTGGAACGAGCAGTACTTC.

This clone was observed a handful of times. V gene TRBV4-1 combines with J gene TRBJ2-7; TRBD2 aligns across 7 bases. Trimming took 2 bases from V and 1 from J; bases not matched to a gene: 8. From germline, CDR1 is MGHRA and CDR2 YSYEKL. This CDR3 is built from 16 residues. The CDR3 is CASSQPERTRSYEQYF. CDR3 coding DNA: TGCGCCAGCAGCCAACCCGAAAGGACTAGGTCCTACGAGCAGTACTTC.

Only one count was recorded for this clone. DNA of the CDR3: TGTGCCAGCAGCTTGAGGCTAGCGGGGGGGTACAATGAGCAGTTCTTC. This gives the protein CASSLRLAGGYNEQFF. The chain uses TRBV5-4 and TRBJ2-1, with TRBD2 matching 12 bases. V lost 1 base and J lost 4; bases outside the gene matches: 3. Germline CDR1 and CDR2: SGHNT and YYREEE (reference sequence). The CDR3 extends over 16 amino acids.

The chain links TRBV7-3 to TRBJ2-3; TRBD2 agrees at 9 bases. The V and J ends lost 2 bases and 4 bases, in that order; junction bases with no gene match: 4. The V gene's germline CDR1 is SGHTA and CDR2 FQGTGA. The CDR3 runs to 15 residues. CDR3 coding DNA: TGTGCCAGCAGCTTATACGCTAGCGGGGCAGATACGCAGTATTTT. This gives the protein CASSLYASGADTQYF.

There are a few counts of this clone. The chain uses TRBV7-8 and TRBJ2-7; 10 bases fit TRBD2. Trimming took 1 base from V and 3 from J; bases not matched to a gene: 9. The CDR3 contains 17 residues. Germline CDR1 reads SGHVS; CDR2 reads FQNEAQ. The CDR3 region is CASSLGGLAGVFYEQYF. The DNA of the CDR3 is TGTGCCAGCAGCTTAGGGGGGCTAGCGGGGGTTTTCTACGAGCAGTACTTC. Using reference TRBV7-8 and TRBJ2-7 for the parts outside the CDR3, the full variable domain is GAGVSQSPRYKVAKRGQDVALRCDPISGHVSLFWYQQALGQGPEFLTYFQNEAQLDKSGLPSDRFFAERPEGSVSTLKIQRTQQEDSAVYLCASSLGGLAGVFYEQYFGPGTRLTVT.

CDR3 DNA sequence: TGTGCCAGCAGTGTGAGCACAGGGGGTTATGGCTACACCTTC. Its translation is CASSVSTGGYGYTF. The chain is built from TRBV2 and TRBJ1-2, with 8 bases identical to TRBD1. Germline CDR1 SNHLY, CDR2 FYNNEI. The CDR3 spans 14 residues. Trimming at V came to 4 bases and at J to 5 bases, leaving 6 bases not matched to a gene.

The chain's CDR3 is CASSGSSGGSTDTQYF. DNA for the CDR3: TGTGCCAGCAGTGGGTCCAGCGGCGGTAGCACAGATACGCAGTATTTT. The chain couples TRBV25-1 to TRBJ2-3, with a possible D match to TRBD2 (5 bases). The CDR3 covers 16 residues. Between the trimmed V and J ends, which lost 4 bases and 0 bases, there was a span of 14 bases. Germline values: CDR1 MGHDK, CDR2 SYGVNS.

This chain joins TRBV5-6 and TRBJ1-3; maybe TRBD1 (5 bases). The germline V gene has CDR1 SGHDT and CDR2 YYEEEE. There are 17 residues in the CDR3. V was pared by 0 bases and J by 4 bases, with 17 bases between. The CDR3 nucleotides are TGTGCCAGCAGCTTGGAGGCGTGGGGCTACCTCGGAAACACCATATATTTT. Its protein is CASSLEAWGYLGNTIYF.

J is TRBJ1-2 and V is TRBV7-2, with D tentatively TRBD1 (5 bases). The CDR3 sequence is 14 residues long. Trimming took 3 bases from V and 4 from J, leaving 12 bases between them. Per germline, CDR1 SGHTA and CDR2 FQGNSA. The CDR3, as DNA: TGTGCCAGCAGCTTCCAACAGGAAGCCTATGGCTACACCTTC. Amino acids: CASSFQQEAYGYTF.

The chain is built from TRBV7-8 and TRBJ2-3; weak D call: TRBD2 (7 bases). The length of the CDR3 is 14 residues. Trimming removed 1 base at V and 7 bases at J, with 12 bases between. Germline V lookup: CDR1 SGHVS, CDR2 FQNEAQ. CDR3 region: CASSLGGGANTQYF. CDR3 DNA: TGTGCCAGCAGCTTAGGAGGGGGGGCGAATACGCAGTATTTT.

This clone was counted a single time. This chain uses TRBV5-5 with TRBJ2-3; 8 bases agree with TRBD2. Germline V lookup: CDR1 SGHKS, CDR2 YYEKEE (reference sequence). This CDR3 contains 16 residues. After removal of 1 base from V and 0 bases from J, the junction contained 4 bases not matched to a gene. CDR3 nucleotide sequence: TGTGCCAGCAGCTTGCCTGGACTAGCTAGCACAGATACGCAGTATTTT. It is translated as CASSLPGLASTDTQYF.

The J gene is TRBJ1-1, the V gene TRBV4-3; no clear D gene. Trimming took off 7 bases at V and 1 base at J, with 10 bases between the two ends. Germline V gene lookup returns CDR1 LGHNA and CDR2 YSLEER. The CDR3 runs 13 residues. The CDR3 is CASTREGNTEAFF. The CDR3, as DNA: TGCGCCAGCACCCGCGAGGGGAACACTGAAGCTTTCTTT.

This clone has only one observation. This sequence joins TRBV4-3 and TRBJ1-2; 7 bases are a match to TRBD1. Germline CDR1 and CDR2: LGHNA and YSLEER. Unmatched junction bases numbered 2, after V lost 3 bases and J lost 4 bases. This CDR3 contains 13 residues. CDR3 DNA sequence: TGCGCCAGCAGCCAGAGGACAGGCTATGGCTACACCTTC. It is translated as CASSQRTGYGYTF.

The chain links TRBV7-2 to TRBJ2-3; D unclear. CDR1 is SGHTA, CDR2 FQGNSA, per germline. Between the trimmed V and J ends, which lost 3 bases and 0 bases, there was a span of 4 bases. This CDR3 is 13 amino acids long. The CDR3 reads CASSFPSTDTQYF. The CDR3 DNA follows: TGTGCCAGCAGCTTTCCTAGCACAGATACGCAGTATTTT.

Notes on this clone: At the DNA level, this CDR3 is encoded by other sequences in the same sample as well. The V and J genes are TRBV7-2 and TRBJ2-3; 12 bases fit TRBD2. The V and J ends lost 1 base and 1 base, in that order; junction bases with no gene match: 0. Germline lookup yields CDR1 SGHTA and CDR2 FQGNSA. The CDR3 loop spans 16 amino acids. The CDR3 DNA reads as TGTGCCAGCAGCTTAGGACTAGCGGGGGGCACAGATACGCAGTATTTT. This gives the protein CASSLGLAGGTDTQYF.

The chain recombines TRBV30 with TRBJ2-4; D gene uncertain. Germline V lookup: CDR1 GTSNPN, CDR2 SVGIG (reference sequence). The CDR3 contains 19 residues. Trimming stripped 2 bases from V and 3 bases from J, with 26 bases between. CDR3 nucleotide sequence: TGTGCCTGGAGTCCCAAGATCCCAGGCTCTCTTACGGACAAAAACATTCAGTACTTC. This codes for CAWSPKIPGSLTDKNIQYF. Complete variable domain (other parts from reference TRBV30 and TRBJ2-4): SQTIHQWPATLVQPVGSPLSLECTVEGTSNPNLYWYRQAAGRGLQLLFYSVGIGQISSEVPQNLSASRPQDRQFILSSKKLLLSDSGFYLCAWSPKIPGSLTDKNIQYFGAGTRLSVL.

This chain's CDR3 is CASSRALNNQPQHF. CDR3 in DNA: TGTGCCAGCAGTCGCGCCCTCAACAATCAGCCCCAGCATTTT. This chain connects TRBV6-6 to TRBJ1-5, with no clear D. CDR1 is MNHNY and CDR2 is SVGAGI in the germline V gene (reference sequence). Between the trimmed V and J ends, which lost 5 bases and 3 bases, there was a span of 11 bases. The CDR3 sequence is 14 residues long.

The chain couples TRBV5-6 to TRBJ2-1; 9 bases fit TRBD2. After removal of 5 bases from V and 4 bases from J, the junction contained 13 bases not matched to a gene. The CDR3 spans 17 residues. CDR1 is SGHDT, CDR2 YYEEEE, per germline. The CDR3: CASRFGGSGGFYNEQFF. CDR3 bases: TGTGCCAGCAGGTTTGGCGGTAGCGGGGGATTTTACAATGAGCAGTTCTTC.

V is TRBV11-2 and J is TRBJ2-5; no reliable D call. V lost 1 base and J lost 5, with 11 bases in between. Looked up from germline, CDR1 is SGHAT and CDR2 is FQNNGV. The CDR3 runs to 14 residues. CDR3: CASSLGSPGETQYF. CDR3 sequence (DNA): TGTGCCAGCAGCTTAGGTAGCCCCGGGGAGACCCAGTACTTC.